These 29 T cell receptor beta chains were all obtained from the same sample, sequenced in a study of T-cell reconstitution after alpha-beta-depleted transplantation in children. Preparation of the TCRbeta library was carried out with unique molecular identifiers. TCRdb re-called the PCR reads with MiXCR, one entry per CDR3 protein. Of hundreds of thousands of distinct CDR3 sequences in the sample, around 16% were seen once. The source material was PBMCs, mostly from graft donor cells, sampled 360 days after TCRalphabeta/CD19-depleted stem cell transplant. The receptors were gathered from a male patient aged 2-9 years who had a stem cell transplant for acute lymphoblastic leukemia, so the T cells may come from the graft donor.

Comment on this clonotype: Since a much larger clone is just one base distant, this may be a read error. V usage is TRBV20-1 and J usage is TRBJ2-2; no definite D call. The CDR3 has 14 amino acids. V lost 0 bases and J 1 base, leaving 6 bases between the germline ends. The V gene's germline CDR1 is DFQATT and CDR2 SNEGSKA (reference sequence). In DNA, the CDR3 is TGCAGTGCTAGAGAAAACGGGAACACCGGGGAGCTGTTTTTT. Protein sequence: CSARENGNTGELFF.

This clonotype was observed many times. V usage is TRBV10-3 and J usage is TRBJ2-1; 9 bases map to TRBD2. Germline CDR1 and CDR2: ENHRY and SYGVKD. V dropped 5 bases and J dropped 3; count of bases not matched to a gene: 5. This CDR3 has 15 amino acids. The CDR3 DNA sequence: TGTGCCATCAGTAAAGCGGGAGGACACTACAATGAGCAGTTCTTC. Encoded protein: CAISKAGGHYNEQFF.

This sequence joins TRBV20-1 and TRBJ2-5; tentative D call: TRBD2 (6 bases). Germline V lookup: CDR1 DFQATT, CDR2 SNEGSKA (reference sequence). Trimming left V 3 bases short and J 4 bases short, with 15 bases between. The CDR3 covers 14 residues. CDR3 sequence: CSASWEDHRETQYF. CDR3 in DNA: TGCAGTGCTAGTTGGGAGGATCACCGAGAGACCCAGTACTTC.

The J gene is TRBJ2-7, the V gene TRBV7-2; perhaps TRBD2 as D (5 bases). Germline CDR1 is SGHTA and CDR2 is FQGNSA. The V end was cut by 5 bases, the J end by 1 base, with 15 bases between. CDR3 length: 15 amino acids. CDR3: CASSPRDPGSYEQYF. The CDR3 DNA reads TGTGCCAGCAGCCCACGGGATCCCGGTTCCTACGAGCAGTACTTC. Together with reference TRBV7-2 and TRBJ2-7, the CDR3 gives the full variable domain: GAGVSQSPSNKVTEKGKDVELRCDPISGHTALYWYRQSLGQGLEFLIYFQGNSAPDKSGLPSDRFSAERTGGSVSTLTIQRTQQEDSAVYLCASSPRDPGSYEQYFGPGTRLTVT.

V usage is TRBV5-1 and J usage is TRBJ2-1; no reliable D call. Germline V gene data show CDR1 as SGHRS and CDR2 as YFSETQ. The CDR3 totals 14 residues. V was clipped by 2 bases and J by 4 bases, with 10 bases between them. In DNA form, the CDR3 reads TGCGCCAGCAGCTTAGGACCCCCATACAATGAGCAGTTCTTC. This translates into CASSLGPPYNEQFF.

In its sample, this clonotype was seen a few times. This chain's CDR3 is CASSLTLFRETQYF. Here the CDR3 DNA reads TGTGCCAGCAGTTTAACCCTTTTCAGAGAGACCCAGTACTTC. This rearrangement joins TRBV28 to TRBJ2-5; D remains ambiguous. Germline assignment: CDR1 MDHEN and CDR2 SYDVKM. The CDR3 covers 14 residues. The V and J ends lost 2 bases and 4 bases respectively, with 11 bases between them.

The V gene is TRBV4-3, the J gene TRBJ2-7; the D is unclear. Germline V lookup: CDR1 LGHNA, CDR2 YSLEER. V lost 1 base and J lost 0, with 10 bases in between. This CDR3 is built from 15 residues. The CDR3 is CASSQGRSSSYEQYF. The DNA of the CDR3 is TGCGCCAGCAGCCAAGGCAGGTCAAGCTCCTACGAGCAGTACTTC.

V usage is TRBV4-1 and J usage is TRBJ2-1; D unresolved. From germline, CDR1 is MGHRA and CDR2 YSYEKL. This CDR3 has 18 amino acids. The ends were cut back, 1 base at V and 0 bases at J, with 16 bases in the middle. CDR3 bases: TGCGCCAGCAGCCAAGCCCCCTCGCACCAGAGCTCCTACAATGAGCAGTTCTTC. Translating gives CASSQAPSHQSSYNEQFF.

The chain has TRBV28 and TRBJ1-2; D is uncertain. The V end lost 5 bases, the J end lost 4 bases, and 14 bases lay between the germline ends. The CDR3 has 14 residues. Germline lookup yields CDR1 MDHEN and CDR2 SYDVKM. In DNA form, the CDR3 reads TGTGCCAGCAGTGTCCATCCGGGAGTCTATGGCTACACCTTC. The encoded protein is CASSVHPGVYGYTF.

V and J are TRBV28 and TRBJ2-7; either TRBD1 or TRBD2 may supply D (5 bases each). Germline V lookup: CDR1 MDHEN, CDR2 SYDVKM. V shed 3 bases and J shed 0 bases, with 12 bases lying between them. This CDR3 comprises 15 residues. This CDR3 reads CASSLGRGASYEQYF. The CDR3 DNA is TGTGCCAGCAGTTTGGGTAGAGGGGCCTCCTACGAGCAGTACTTC.

This clonotype was observed a handful of times. The rearrangement joins TRBV9 to TRBJ2-1; TRBD2 matches 9 bases. The trim removed 0 bases at V and 6 bases at J, leaving 4 bases unmatched. CDR3 length: 15 residues. Germline CDR1 reads SGDLS; CDR2 reads YYNGEE. The CDR3 sequence is CASSVVAGGFNEQFF. As DNA, the CDR3 is TGTGCCAGCAGCGTAGTCGCGGGAGGGTTCAATGAGCAGTTCTTC.

The J gene is TRBJ2-5, the V gene TRBV29-1, with 14 positions matching TRBD2. From germline, CDR1 is SQVTM and CDR2 ANQGSEA. J gave up 5 bases and V 6 bases, and 5 bases lay outside the gene matches. There are 14 residues in the CDR3. CDR3 in amino acids: CSVGLAGARETQYF. The CDR3 bases are TGCAGCGTGGGACTAGCGGGAGCTCGGGAGACCCAGTACTTC.

This clonotype was observed many times. The chain couples TRBV5-1 to TRBJ2-7, with 10 bases fitting TRBD2. CDR3 size: 13 residues. The germline CDR1 and CDR2 sequences are SGHRS and YFSETQ. The V segment lost 4 bases and the J segment 4 bases; nucleotides outside the gene matches: 2. CDR3 nucleotide sequence: TGCGCCAGCAGCCGGGGACTAGCGTACGAGCAGTACTTC. This sequence encodes CASSRGLAYEQYF.

The V gene is TRBV5-6, the J gene TRBJ2-4; 9 positions agree with TRBD2. Trimming removed 1 base from V and 0 bases from J; junction bases left unmatched: 8. The CDR3 consists of 18 residues. Looked up from germline, CDR1 is SGHDT and CDR2 is YYEEEE. The DNA of the CDR3 is TGTGCCAGCAGCTTGATAGCGGGGGCCAAGATAGCCAAAAACATTCAGTACTTC. This encodes CASSLIAGAKIAKNIQYF. The whole variable domain, filled in from reference TRBV5-6 and TRBJ2-4, reads DAGVTQSPTHLIKTRGQQVTLRCSPKSGHDTVSWYQQALGQGPQFIFQYYEEEERQRGNFPDRFSGHQFPNYSSELNVNALLLGDSALYLCASSLIAGAKIAKNIQYFGAGTRLSVL.

This clonotype was seen more than once but under ten times. The chain combines TRBV12-3 or TRBV12-4 with TRBJ1-2, with TRBD1 matching over 8 bases. V dropped 2 bases and J dropped 4; count of bases not matched to a gene: 6. The CDR3 spans 15 residues. CDR3 DNA: TGTGCCAGCAGTTTACAGGGGGCCATCTTCTATGGCTACACCTTC. Protein: CASSLQGAIFYGYTF.

The chain is built from TRBV29-1 and TRBJ2-7, with 10 nucleotides matching TRBD1. Germline CDR1 and CDR2: SQVTM and ANQGSEA. There are 13 residues in the CDR3. V shed 5 bases and J 3 bases; nucleotides not matched to a gene: 4. Here the CDR3 reads CSVRQGASYEQYF. CDR3 bases: TGCAGCGTTCGACAGGGGGCGAGCTACGAGCAGTACTTC.

This clonotype was picked up a small number of times. The chain couples TRBV4-3 to TRBJ2-1; D uncertain. CDR3 length equals 16 residues. CDR1 LGHNA and CDR2 YSLEER come from the germline V gene. Trimming removed 1 base at V and 6 bases at J, with 16 bases between. The CDR3: CASSQVAPPLSNEQFF. The CDR3 nucleotides read TGCGCCAGCAGCCAAGTTGCCCCCCCCTTGAGCAATGAGCAGTTCTTC.

The chain combines TRBV29-1 with TRBJ2-7; the match to TRBD2 covers 9 bases. There are 15 residues in the CDR3. CDR1 SQVTM and CDR2 ANQGSEA come from the germline V gene. The J segment lost 5 bases and the V segment lost 4 bases, leaving 12 bases of the junction unmatched. The chain's CDR3 is CSVGEGPSGVDEQYF. CDR3 coding DNA: TGCAGCGTTGGGGAGGGGCCTAGCGGGGTAGACGAGCAGTACTTC.

This chain connects TRBV9 to TRBJ2-1; D may match TRBD1 or TRBD2 (5 bases each). The CDR3 has 16 amino acids. V was pared by 4 bases and J by 7 bases, with 21 bases between. The germline gives CDR1 SGDLS, CDR2 YYNGEE. CDR3 sequence: CASSPHGGTTTNEQFF. The DNA for the CDR3 is TGTGCCAGCAGCCCCCATGGGGGAACAACTACGAATGAGCAGTTCTTC.

This clonotype was seen more than once but under ten times. CDR3 sequence (DNA): TGCGCCAGCAGCTTGGGAAGCTCCTCAGGGGCTATTCACTATGGCTACACCTTC. Amino acids: CASSLGSSSGAIHYGYTF. V usage is TRBV5-1 and J usage is TRBJ1-2, with D tentatively TRBD1 (6 bases). With 0 bases removed from V and 3 bases from J, the gap between germline ends came to 21 bases. CDR1 SGHRS and CDR2 YFSETQ come from the germline V gene. There are 18 residues in the CDR3.

The chain combines TRBV5-6 with TRBJ1-2, with D unclear. Trimming took 3 bases from V and 8 from J, leaving 17 bases between them. Germline CDR1 and CDR2: SGHDT and YYEEEE. The CDR3 extends over 14 amino acids. The CDR3 DNA reads as TGTGCCAGCAGCTCCGGGTCCCTCCAGTGGGGCTACACCTTC. This sequence encodes CASSSGSLQWGYTF.

The rearrangement uses TRBV2 and TRBJ1-3; no clear D. Looked up from germline, CDR1 is SNHLY and CDR2 is FYNNEI. Trimming pared 7 bases from V and 4 bases from J, leaving 8 bases between. CDR3 length: 12 residues. In nucleotides, the CDR3 is TGTGCCAGCACCGCGGACGGAAACACCATATATTTT. Translation: CASTADGNTIYF.

This clonotype was recorded a few times. The V call is TRBV7-8, the J call TRBJ2-2; 10 bases fit TRBD1. Trimming at V came to 5 bases and at J to 0 bases, leaving 3 bases not matched to a gene. The CDR3 has 16 amino acids. The germline gives CDR1 SGHVS, CDR2 FQNEAQ. CDR3 nucleotides: TGTGCCAGCAGCCCGGGACAGGGGCCGAACACCGGGGAGCTGTTTTTT. It is translated as CASSPGQGPNTGELFF.

This clonotype has ten or more counts. The chain couples TRBV20-1 to TRBJ1-4; 7 nucleotides agree with TRBD1. The CDR3 consists of 15 residues. Per germline, CDR1 DFQATT and CDR2 SNEGSKA (reference sequence). V was clipped by 6 bases and J by 3 bases; unmatched bases: 10. CDR3 DNA sequence: TGCAGTGCCCGCCCACAACAGGGGCCTAATGAAAAACTGTTTTTT. Its protein product is CSARPQQGPNEKLFF.

This clonotype was seen repeatedly, ten times or more. This sequence joins TRBV4-1 and TRBJ2-3; 7 bases agree with TRBD2. V shed 9 bases and J 0 bases; nucleotides not matched to a gene: 6. This CDR3 has 14 amino acids. Per the germline V gene, CDR1 is MGHRA and CDR2 is YSYEKL. The CDR3 DNA reads TGCGCCAGTAGACTAGCCGAGAGCACAGATACGCAGTATTTT. This gives the protein CASRLAESTDTQYF.

As concerns this clonotype: A much larger clone lies one base from this, so it may be a read error. The rearrangement links TRBV12-3 or TRBV12-4 to TRBJ2-7; TRBD1 matches at 7 bases. The length of the CDR3 is 15 residues. The ends lost 2 bases at V and 5 bases at J; junction bases unmatched: 9. The CDR3 coding sequence is TGTGCCAGCAGTTTACCTCCCGGACAGGTTAACGAGCAGTACTTC. Translating gives CASSLPPGQVNEQYF.

Many counts were recorded for this clonotype. The chain employs TRBV12-3 or TRBV12-4 and TRBJ2-5; 7 positions agree with TRBD1. The CDR3 contains 14 residues. V dropped 6 bases and J dropped 1; count of bases not matched to a gene: 5. CDR3 nucleotides: TGTGCCAGCAGGCTCACAGGGGTCCAAGAGACCCAGTACTTC. As protein: CASRLTGVQETQYF.

This clonotype was detected many times. The rearrangement uses TRBV9 and TRBJ2-7; 13 nucleotides match TRBD2. The V segment lost 0 bases and the J segment 2 bases; nucleotides outside the gene matches: 5. The CDR3 is 17 amino acids. Germline values: CDR1 SGDLS, CDR2 YYNGEE. CDR3 residues: CASSVGPGLAGTYEQYF. The CDR3 nucleotides are TGTGCCAGCAGCGTAGGTCCGGGACTAGCGGGGACCTACGAGCAGTACTTC.

This clonotype was recorded a few times. V and J are TRBV29-1 and TRBJ2-6; a possible D gene is TRBD1 (6 bases). The germline V gene encodes CDR1 SQVTM and CDR2 ANQGSEA. V gave up 4 bases and J gave up 3 bases, with 22 bases separating them. The CDR3 has 18 residues. The CDR3 DNA follows: TGCAGCGTTGGTATTGGTAGAGGGGGAGAGGTTGGGGCCAACGTCCTGACTTTC. This gives the protein CSVGIGRGGEVGANVLTF.